This is a list of T cell receptor beta chains from one sample in a study of blood T cell repertoires in COVID-19. The method was immunoSEQ multiplex PCR; TCRdb's version includes in-frame clones alone and lacks a portion of them. The repertoire includes approximately 110,000 clones, about 82% of them detected once, and about 5.4% sits in the top ten. Source material: peripheral blood. The receptor source for this set is a human donor in a cohort sampled during active COVID-19. Both conserved end residues are part of each CDR3. Each record gives: J gene, clone size, V gene, CDR3 protein. Not every row has a clone size; where given, it reads once, few, many or a size class.

j_gene: TRBJ2-1
abundance: few
v_gene: TRBV10-1
CDR3aa: CASSDWGGKGNEQFF

j_gene: TRBJ2-7
abundance: NA
v_gene: TRBV18
CDR3aa: CASSLQTVSYEQYF

j_gene: TRBJ1-1
abundance: few
v_gene: TRBV10-2
CDR3aa: CASSESKEGNTEAFF

j_gene: TRBJ2-1
abundance: few
v_gene: TRBV5-8
CDR3aa: CASSLRGSNQVEQFF

j_gene: TRBJ1-2
abundance: NA
v_gene: TRBV18
CDR3aa: CASSPISPGGTANYGYTF

j_gene: TRBJ1-1
abundance: few
v_gene: TRBV18
CDR3aa: CASSPRQENTEAFF

j_gene: TRBJ1-2
abundance: NA
v_gene: TRBV2
CDR3aa: CASSDGGYGYGYTF

j_gene: TRBJ1-1
abundance: NA
v_gene: TRBV5-1
CDR3aa: CASSWGTGATEAFF

j_gene: TRBJ2-5
abundance: NA
v_gene: TRBV28
CDR3aa: CASSLSGGETQYF

j_gene: TRBJ1-2
abundance: NA
v_gene: TRBV6-6
CDR3aa: CASSRQTVNYGYTF

j_gene: TRBJ2-3
abundance: NA
v_gene: TRBV30
CDR3aa: CAWSLTSGSQYF

j_gene: TRBJ1-4
abundance: NA
v_gene: TRBV7-2
CDR3aa: CASSFSGHFNEKLFF

j_gene: TRBJ2-3
abundance: NA
v_gene: TRBV19
CDR3aa: CASSITASTDTQYF

j_gene: TRBJ2-1
abundance: NA
v_gene: TRBV4-3
CDR3aa: CASSLSGTSGYNEQFF

j_gene: TRBJ1-5
abundance: NA
v_gene: TRBV27
CDR3aa: CASGYRGSNQPQHF

j_gene: TRBJ1-1
abundance: NA
v_gene: TRBV3-1/TRBV3-2
CDR3aa: CASSQGAGAEAFF

j_gene: TRBJ2-1
abundance: NA
v_gene: TRBV24-1
CDR3aa: CATSDWTGDLLGSYNEQFF

j_gene: TRBJ2-1
abundance: few
v_gene: TRBV4-1
CDR3aa: CASSQFAGSSSYNEQFF